These T cell receptor beta chains were read from a single sample in a study of T cells in localized non-small cell lung cancer. The table came from immunoSEQ multiplex PCR; TCRdb's copy has only in-frame clones and leaves some out. The sample lists about 1,000 clones; 21% were seen once. Sample: normal lung tissue next to the tumor, taken before any cancer treatment. These receptors were obtained from a male donor at least 60 years old with stage III lung adenocarcinoma. Both conserved end residues are part of each CDR3. Fields, in order: clone size, J gene, V gene, D gene, CDR3 DNA, CDR3 protein. D genes are given only for firm matches. Only part of the rows carry a size: once, few, many, or a class if the clone is expanded.

clone_size: .; j_call: TRBJ1-6; v_call: TRBV18; d_call: .; cdr3_nt: TGTGCCAGCTCACTGTCTGGGCCCAATTCACCCCTCCACTTT; cdr3_aa: CASSLSGPNSPLHF
clone_size: .; j_call: TRBJ1-5; v_call: TRBV11-3; d_call: TRBD1; cdr3_nt: TGTGCCAGCAGCTTGGCGACAGGGGGCAATCAGCCCCAGCATTTT; cdr3_aa: CASSLATGGNQPQHF
clone_size: few; j_call: TRBJ1-2; v_call: TRBV6-8; d_call: .; cdr3_nt: TGTGCCAGCAGCCGAACGCAGGGCAGTGGAATTTACTACACCTTC; cdr3_aa: CASSRTQGSGIYYTF
clone_size: hyperexpanded; j_call: TRBJ2-5; v_call: TRBV6-8; d_call: TRBD2; cdr3_nt: TGTGCCAGCAGTCTCGGACTAGCGGGGGTTGAGACCCAGTACTTC; cdr3_aa: CASSLGLAGVETQYF
clone_size: few; j_call: TRBJ2-5; v_call: TRBV11-3; d_call: TRBD1; cdr3_nt: TGTGCCAGCAGCCTAAGCCGGGACAGACAAGAGACCCAGTACTTC; cdr3_aa: CASSLSRDRQETQYF
clone_size: few; j_call: TRBJ2-5; v_call: TRBV25-1; d_call: TRBD2; cdr3_nt: TGTGCCAGCAGTGAATTGGGGACTAGCGGGGGGTCTGGGACCCAGTACTTC; cdr3_aa: CASSELGTSGGSGTQYF
clone_size: .; j_call: TRBJ2-7; v_call: TRBV6-8; d_call: .; cdr3_nt: TGTGCCAGCAGTCAGTGGGACTTCAACTACGAGCAGTACTTC; cdr3_aa: CASSQWDFNYEQYF
clone_size: large; j_call: TRBJ1-2; v_call: TRBV6-8; d_call: .; cdr3_nt: TGTGCCAGCAGTTACTCAGAATCGGCTGCCTTAAGGGGCTACACCTTC; cdr3_aa: CASSYSESAALRGYTF
clone_size: large; j_call: TRBJ2-2; v_call: TRBV11-3; d_call: TRBD2; cdr3_nt: TGTGCCAGCAGCTTTCAAAGCGGGGGCCTCACCGGGGAGCTGTTTTTT; cdr3_aa: CASSFQSGGLTGELFF
clone_size: few; j_call: TRBJ1-5; v_call: TRBV6-8; d_call: TRBD1; cdr3_nt: TGTGCCAGCAGTTCCGGACAGGGGGGGCAGCCCCAGCATTTT; cdr3_aa: CASSSGQGGQPQHF
clone_size: .; j_call: TRBJ2-7; v_call: TRBV6-8; d_call: .; cdr3_nt: TGTGCCAGCAGTGTGGAGACATCGGGGGCCTACGAGCAGTACTTC; cdr3_aa: CASSVETSGAYEQYF
clone_size: .; j_call: TRBJ1-1; v_call: TRBV19; d_call: TRBD1; cdr3_nt: TGTGCCAGTAGTCCGGGACAGGGGAAGACTGAAGCTTTCTTT; cdr3_aa: CASSPGQGKTEAFF
clone_size: few; j_call: TRBJ1-1; v_call: TRBV9; d_call: .; cdr3_nt: TGTGCCAGCAGCGCCGTACCCCCCACTGAAGCTTTCTTT; cdr3_aa: CASSAVPPTEAFF